This T cell receptor (beta chain) was obtained from a study of blood T cell repertoires in COVID-19. The assay was immunoSEQ multiplex PCR, and TCRdb's table has in-frame clones only and misses some. This sample carries about 420,000 clones, approximately 90% of them seen once, and the ten largest clones take roughly 0.78%. J gave up 7 bases and V 4 bases, and 6 bases lay outside the gene matches. The germline V gene has CDR1 SNHLY and CDR2 FYNNEI. This CDR3 has 14 residues. The chain joins TRBV2 to TRBJ2-2, with 7 bases that match TRBD2. The source is a man aged 18 to 30 with COVID-19, enrolled during active disease. Sample: peripheral blood. The CDR3 reads CASSGTRSGGELFF. CDR3 DNA: TGTGCCAGCAGTGGGACTAGATCCGGCGGGGAGCTGTTTTTT.